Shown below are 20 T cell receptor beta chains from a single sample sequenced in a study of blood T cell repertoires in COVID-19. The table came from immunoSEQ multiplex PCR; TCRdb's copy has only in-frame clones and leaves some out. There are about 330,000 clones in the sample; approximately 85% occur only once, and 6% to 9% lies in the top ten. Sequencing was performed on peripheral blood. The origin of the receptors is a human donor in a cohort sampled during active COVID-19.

This chain's CDR3 is CATQGGATYEQYF. CDR3 nucleotide sequence: TGTGCCACCCAAGGGGGGGCGACCTACGAGCAGTACTTC. This sequence joins TRBV6-5 and TRBJ2-7, with D perhaps TRBD2 (7 bases). V shed 10 bases and J shed 2 bases, with 15 bases lying between them. The germline CDR1 and CDR2 sequences are MNHEY and SVGAGI. CDR3 size: 13 residues.

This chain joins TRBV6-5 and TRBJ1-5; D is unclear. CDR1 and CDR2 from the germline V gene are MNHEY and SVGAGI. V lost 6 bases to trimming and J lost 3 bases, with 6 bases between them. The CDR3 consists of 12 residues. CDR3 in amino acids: CASSDNNQPQHF. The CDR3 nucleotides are TGTGCCAGCAGCGACAACAATCAGCCCCAGCATTTT.

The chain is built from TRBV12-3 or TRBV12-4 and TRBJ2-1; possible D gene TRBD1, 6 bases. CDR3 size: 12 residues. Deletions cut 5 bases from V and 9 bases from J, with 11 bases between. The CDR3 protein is CASSEQGPEQFF. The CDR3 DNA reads TGTGCCAGCAGTGAACAGGGTCCTGAGCAGTTCTTC.

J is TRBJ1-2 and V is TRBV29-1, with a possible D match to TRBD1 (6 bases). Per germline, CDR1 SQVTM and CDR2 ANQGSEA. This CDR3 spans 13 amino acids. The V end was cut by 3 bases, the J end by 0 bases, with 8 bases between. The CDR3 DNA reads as TGCAGCGTTGAGACAGGACCTAACTATGGCTACACCTTC. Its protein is CSVETGPNYGYTF.

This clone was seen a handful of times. CDR3 sequence reads: CATSDRSNTEAFF. CDR3 DNA: TGTGCCACCAGTGACAGATCGAACACTGAAGCTTTCTTT. This chain connects TRBV24-1 to TRBJ1-1, with unresolved D. With 4 bases removed from V and 1 base from J, the gap between germline ends came to 6 bases. The CDR3 has 13 residues. Germline values: CDR1 KGHDR, CDR2 SFDVKD.

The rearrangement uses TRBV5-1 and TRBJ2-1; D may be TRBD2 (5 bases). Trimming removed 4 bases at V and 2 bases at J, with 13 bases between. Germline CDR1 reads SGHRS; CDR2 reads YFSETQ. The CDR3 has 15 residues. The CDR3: CASSRSGNPYNEQFF. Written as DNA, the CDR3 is TGCGCCAGCAGCCGGTCGGGGAATCCCTACAATGAGCAGTTCTTC.

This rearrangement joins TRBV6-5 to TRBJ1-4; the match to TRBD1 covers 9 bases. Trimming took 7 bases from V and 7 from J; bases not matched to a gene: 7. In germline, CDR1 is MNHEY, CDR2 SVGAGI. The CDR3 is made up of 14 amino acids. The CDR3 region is CASTQTGGSEKLFF. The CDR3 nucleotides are TGTGCCAGCACTCAGACAGGGGGAAGTGAAAAACTGTTTTTT.

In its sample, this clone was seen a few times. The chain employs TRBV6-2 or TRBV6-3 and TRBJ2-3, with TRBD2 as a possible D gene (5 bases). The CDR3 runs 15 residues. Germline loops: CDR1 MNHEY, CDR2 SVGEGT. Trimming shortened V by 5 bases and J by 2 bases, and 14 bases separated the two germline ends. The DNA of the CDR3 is TGTGCCAGCAGTCCGTACCGGGAACTCACAGATACGCAGTATTTT. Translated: CASSPYRELTDTQYF.

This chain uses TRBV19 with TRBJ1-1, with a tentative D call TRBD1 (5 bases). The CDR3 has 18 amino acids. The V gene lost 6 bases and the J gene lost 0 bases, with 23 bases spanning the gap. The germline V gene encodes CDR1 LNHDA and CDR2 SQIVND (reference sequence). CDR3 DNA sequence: TGTGCCAGTAGGCACAGGACGGGTCTACCCACTATGAACACTGAAGCTTTCTTT. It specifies CASRHRTGLPTMNTEAFF.

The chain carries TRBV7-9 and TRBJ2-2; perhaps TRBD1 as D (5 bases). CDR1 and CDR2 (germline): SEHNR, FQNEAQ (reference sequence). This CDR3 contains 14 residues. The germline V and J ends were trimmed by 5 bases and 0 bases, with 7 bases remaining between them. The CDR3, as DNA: TGTGCCAGCAGCATCAGGGCGAACACCGGGGAGCTGTTTTTT. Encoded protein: CASSIRANTGELFF.

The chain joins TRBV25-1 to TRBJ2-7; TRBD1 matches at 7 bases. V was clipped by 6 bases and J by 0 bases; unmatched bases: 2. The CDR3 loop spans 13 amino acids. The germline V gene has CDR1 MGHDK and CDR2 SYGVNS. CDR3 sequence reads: CASRDRSSYEQYF. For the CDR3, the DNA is TGTGCCAGCAGGGACAGGAGCTCCTACGAGCAGTACTTC.

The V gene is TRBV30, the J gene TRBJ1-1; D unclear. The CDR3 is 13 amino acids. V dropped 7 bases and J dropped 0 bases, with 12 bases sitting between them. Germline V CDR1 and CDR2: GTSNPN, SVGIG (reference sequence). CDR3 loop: CAFGRELNTEAFF. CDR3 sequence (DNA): TGTGCCTTTGGCCGGGAATTGAACACTGAAGCTTTCTTT.

CDR3 nucleotides: TGCGCCAGCAGGACGGGACAGGGGTTCTACGAGCAGTACTTC. It translates to CASRTGQGFYEQYF. The chain joins TRBV5-1 to TRBJ2-7; 10 nucleotides line up with TRBD1. Germline CDR1 is SGHRS and CDR2 is YFSETQ. Losses at the gene ends were 5 bases for V and 3 bases for J; bases not matched to a gene: 5. The CDR3 is 14 amino acids.

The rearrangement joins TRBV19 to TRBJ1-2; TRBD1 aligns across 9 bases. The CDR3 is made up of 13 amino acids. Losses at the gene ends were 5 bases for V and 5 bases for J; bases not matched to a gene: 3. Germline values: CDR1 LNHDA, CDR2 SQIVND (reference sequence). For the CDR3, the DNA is TGTGCCAGTAGTGCCGGGACAGGGTATGGCTACACCTTC. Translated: CASSAGTGYGYTF.

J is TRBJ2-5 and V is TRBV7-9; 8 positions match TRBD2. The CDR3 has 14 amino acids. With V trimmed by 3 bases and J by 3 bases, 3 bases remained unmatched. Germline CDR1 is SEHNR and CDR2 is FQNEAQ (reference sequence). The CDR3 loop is CASSFGGAEETQYF. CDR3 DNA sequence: TGTGCCAGCAGCTTCGGGGGGGCCGAAGAGACCCAGTACTTC.

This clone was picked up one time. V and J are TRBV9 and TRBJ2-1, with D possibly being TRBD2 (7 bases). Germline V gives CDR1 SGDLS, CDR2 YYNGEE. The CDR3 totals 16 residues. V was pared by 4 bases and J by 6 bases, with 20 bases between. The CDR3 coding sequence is TGTGCCAGCAGCCCTAGTCACCCGGGGGGCATCAATGAGCAGTTCTTC. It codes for CASSPSHPGGINEQFF.

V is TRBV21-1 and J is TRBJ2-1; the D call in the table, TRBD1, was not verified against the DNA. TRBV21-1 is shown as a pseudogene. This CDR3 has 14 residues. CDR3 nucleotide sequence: TGTGCCAGCAGCCCCAGAGACAGGGTGGTTGAGCAGTTCTTC. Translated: CASSPRDRVVEQFF.

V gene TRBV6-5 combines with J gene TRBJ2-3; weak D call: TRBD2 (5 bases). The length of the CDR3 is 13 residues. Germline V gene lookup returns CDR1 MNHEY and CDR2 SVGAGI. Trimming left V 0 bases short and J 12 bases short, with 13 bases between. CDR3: CASSYSEGASQYF. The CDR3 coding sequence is TGTGCCAGCAGTTACTCCGAGGGAGCTTCACAGTATTTT.

CDR3 sequence (DNA): TGTGCCAGCAGCTTACTCTTTAGCGGCTACACCTTC. Amino acids: CASSLLFSGYTF. The gene calls are TRBV7-2 and TRBJ1-2; D is unclear. Germline lookup yields CDR1 SGHTA and CDR2 FQGNSA. The ends were cut back, 2 bases at V and 8 bases at J, with 9 bases in the middle. CDR3 length: 12 amino acids.

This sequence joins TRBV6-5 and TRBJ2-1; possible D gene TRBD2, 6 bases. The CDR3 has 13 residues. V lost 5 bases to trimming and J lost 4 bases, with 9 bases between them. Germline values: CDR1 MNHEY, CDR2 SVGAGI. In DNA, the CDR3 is TGTGCCAGCAGTCCTGGACTATACAATGAGCAGTTCTTC. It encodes CASSPGLYNEQFF.